The subject of this entry is one TCR beta chain. Sequencing used immunoSEQ multiplex PCR; TCRdb keeps in-frame clones, though not all of them. This sample has approximately 100,000 clones, with roughly 82% found just once. The sample comes from a study of graft-versus-host responses after intestinal transplantation. CDR3 length: 17 residues. The V gene's germline CDR1 is MNHNS and CDR2 SASEGT. Trimming took 2 bases from V and 7 from J, leaving 20 bases between them. This receptor was identified in a human patient who received an intestinal transplant, so some T cells may come from the graft donor. The chain recombines TRBV6-1 with TRBJ2-2; weak D call: TRBD2 (6 bases). This specimen consisted of PBMCs, obtained 255 days after intestinal transplant. The DNA for the CDR3 is TGTGCCAGCAGTGAAAGCCTTGGACACGGGGGAGGCGGGGAGCTGTTTTTT. It encodes CASSESLGHGGGGELFF.